The subject of this entry is one TCR beta chain. Its binding antigen is unknown. One base away there is no much larger clone; base qualities are not given. As encoded in the germline V gene (reference sequence), CDR1 is SGHKS while CDR2 is YYEKEE. From the cysteine through the phenylalanine, the CDR3 covers 15 amino acids. The sequence is cut down to CDR3 DNA, 45 bases in frame from base 1. Trimming at the junction amounts to 4 bases on V and 3 bases on J, and the germline ends lie 16 bases apart. The library came from PCR. The sample was run on an Illumina HiSeq 2500. To normalize quantification of the TCRbeta repertoire, the TCR libraries were built with molecular barcoding that relied on unique molecular identifiers. TCRdb cleaned the public reads at Q25 with fastp, built clones with MiXCR and kept in-frame beta chains. Under each unique CDR3 protein, matching rows form one entry showing the most common genes and DNA. The sample table records just over 950,000 distinct CDR3 sequences; less than 30% of these occur just once. The ten biggest clones cover 25% to 35% of the sample.

The treatment or condition label here, explained by the study, means: allogeneic hematopoietic cell transplantation with graft depleted of TCRalphabeta T cells and CD19 B cells. The children who served as transplant recipients had been given grafts of TCRalphabeta/CD19-depleted allogeneic hematopoietic cells. The sample belongs to a study of T-cell reconstitution after alpha-beta-depleted transplantation in children (dated by TCRdb to 2016 to 2018). Broadly, across the study: Using TCR repertoire profiling, the study followed T-cell immune reconstitution in a quantitative way in children after TCRalphabeta/CD19-depleted allogeneic hematopoietic cell transplantation.

The paper's findings and limits, for the study overall: In some patients, the high TCRbeta diversity seen at day 60 was put down to recipient T cells and intrathymic progenitors that had survived conditioning. About two months after transplant, the apparently early recovery of alphabetaT-cell counts reportedly depended on just several hundred clones that had expanded rapidly and came from non-depleted graft cells. Hyperexpanded clone frequencies declined over subsequent months; after one year, T-cell counts and TCRbeta diversity were mostly attributed to newly produced T cells.

The source was PBMCs, mostly from graft donor cells, collected 360 days after TCRalphabeta/CD19-depleted stem cell transplant. This sequence originates from a boy less than two years old who had a stem cell transplant for SCID, so the T cells may come from the graft donor. The chain is encoded by TRBV5-5 joined to TRBJ1-1; possibly the D gene is TRBD1, per 5 matching bases. The CDR3: CASSPREGPYTEAFF. In nucleotide form, the sequence is TGTGCCAGCAGCCCGAGGGAGGGGCCGTACACTGAAGCTTTCTTT.